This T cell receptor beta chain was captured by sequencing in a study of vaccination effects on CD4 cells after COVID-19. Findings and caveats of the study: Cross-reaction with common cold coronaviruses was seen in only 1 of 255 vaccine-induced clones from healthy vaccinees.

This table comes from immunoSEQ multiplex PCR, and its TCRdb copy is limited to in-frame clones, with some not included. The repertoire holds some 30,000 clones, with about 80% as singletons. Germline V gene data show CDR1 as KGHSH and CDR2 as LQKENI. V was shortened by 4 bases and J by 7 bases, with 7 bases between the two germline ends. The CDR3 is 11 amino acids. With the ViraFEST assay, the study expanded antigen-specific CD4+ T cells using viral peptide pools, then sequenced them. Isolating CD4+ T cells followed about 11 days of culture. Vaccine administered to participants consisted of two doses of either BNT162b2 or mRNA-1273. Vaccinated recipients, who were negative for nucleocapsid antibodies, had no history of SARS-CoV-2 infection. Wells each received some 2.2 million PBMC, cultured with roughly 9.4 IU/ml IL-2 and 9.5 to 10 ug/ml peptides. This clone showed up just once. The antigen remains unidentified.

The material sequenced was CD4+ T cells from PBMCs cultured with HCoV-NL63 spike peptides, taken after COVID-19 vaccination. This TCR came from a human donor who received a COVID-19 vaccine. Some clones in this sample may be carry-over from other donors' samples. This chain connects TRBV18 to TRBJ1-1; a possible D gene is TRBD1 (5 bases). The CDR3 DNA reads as TGTGCCAGCTCACGTAGGGGTGAAGCTTTCTTT. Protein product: CASSRRGEAFF.